This TCR beta chain stems from a study of T cell responses to AZD1222 COVID-19 vaccine. Per the germline V gene, CDR1 is SGHRS and CDR2 is YFSETQ. V shed 1 base and J shed 5 bases, with 15 bases lying between them. The CDR3 has 15 amino acids. The assay was immunoSEQ multiplex PCR, and TCRdb's table has in-frame clones only and misses some. The repertoire holds about 110,000 clones, with around 84% as singletons. Comments on this clone: The antigen remains unidentified.

Study-wide points: Vaccine-related CD4 TCRs covered spike, predominating at 160-218 and 743-854. Clonal diversity was possibly underestimated, and white British individuals and females predominated among donors.

This clonotype was obtained from an adult in good health. The V gene is TRBV5-1, the J gene TRBJ1-1, with D possibly being TRBD1 (5 bases). The material sequenced was peripheral blood, taken on day 0 of AZD1222 vaccination. CDR3 nucleotides: TGCGCCAGCAGCTTGTTATTCGGGGGTGGGACTGAAGCTTTCTTT. Its translation: CASSLLFGGGTEAFF. Drawing the rest from reference TRBV5-1 and TRBJ1-1, the complete variable domain is KAGVTQTPRYLIKTRGQQVTLSCSPISGHRSVSWYQQTPGQGLQFLFEYFSETQRNKGNFPGRFSGRQFSNSRSEMNVSTLELGDSALYLCASSLLFGGGTEAFFGQGTRLTVV.